Listed below are T cell receptor beta chains from one sample, sequenced in a study of blood T cell repertoires in COVID-19. Here immunoSEQ multiplex PCR was the method, and the copy in TCRdb shows in-frame clones only, minus some. The repertoire includes about 98,000 clones, more than 65% of them detected once, and about 10% sits in the top ten. The sample consisted of peripheral blood. The source is an elderly woman with acute or convalescent COVID-19. The CDR3 runs from the conserved cysteine through the conserved F or W.

j_call v_call cdr3_aa
TRBJ2-3 TRBV4-1 CASTRTSGGLGSTQYF
TRBJ1-1 TRBV6-5 CASIGRENTEAFF
TRBJ2-3 TRBV5-4 CASSWGTGSDTQYF
TRBJ2-3 TRBV13 CASSLMGTANSDTQYF
TRBJ2-3 TRBV9 CASSAGLAGGQTDTQYF
TRBJ2-6 TRBV5-4 CASSLGTGSGANVLTF
TRBJ1-6 TRBV7-9 CASSNTGDSSPLHF
TRBJ2-2 TRBV15 CATSRDLFANTGELFF
TRBJ1-6 TRBV6-6 CASSRNGGWAYNSPLHF
TRBJ2-7 TRBV19 CASTPGTGEREQYF
TRBJ1-4 TRBV28 CASSAPGGAFEKLFF
TRBJ2-3 TRBV7-9 CASSFWAASTDTQYF
TRBJ1-2 TRBV11-2 CASSPGDSRYGYTF
TRBJ2-1 TRBV6-5 CASRTGGGNEQFF
TRBJ1-6 TRBV28 CAIRDRGSNSPLHF
TRBJ1-1 TRBV18 CASSPTEGNTEAFF
TRBJ2-2 TRBV18 CASSPTQGTGELFF
TRBJ1-5 TRBV5-1 CASSPVTGSGQPQHF
TRBJ1-5 TRBV10-3 CAISGTGDQPQHF
TRBJ2-6 TRBV5-4 CASSLRTRSGANVLTF
TRBJ2-1 TRBV7-9 CASSPDTYNEQFF
TRBJ2-7 TRBV3-1/TRBV3-2 CASSHSGGYEQYF
TRBJ1-2 TRBV3-1/TRBV3-2 CASSQGQGYTF
TRBJ2-3 TRBV6-2/TRBV6-3 CASSYSGGSTDTQYF
TRBJ1-4 TRBV21-1 CASSKARQGYEKLFF
TRBJ2-2 TRBV7-2 CASSLEGHRGRRITGELFF
TRBJ1-3 TRBV2 CASSEDRVAGNTIYF
TRBJ2-2 TRBV18 CASSLPGTGNTGELFF